This T cell receptor (beta chain) was observed in a study of radiotherapy plus CTLA-4 blockade in lung cancer. About the study: Patients showed objective responses in over 15% of cases, and disease control was achieved by approximately 33%. Notes on the study in general: Interferon-beta and early blood T cell clone dynamics reportedly predicted response best.

This table comes from immunoSEQ multiplex PCR, and its TCRdb copy is limited to in-frame clones, with some not included. The sample yields approximately 30,000 clones, approximately 78% seen once. This clone has a single count. What it recognizes is unknown. Germline V gives CDR1 LNHDA, CDR2 SQIVND (reference sequence). This CDR3 is 14 amino acids long. The germline V and J ends were trimmed by 3 bases and 1 base, with 9 bases remaining between them. The TCR originated in a human donor with non-small cell lung cancer that progressed on radiotherapy plus ipilimumab. The V call is TRBV19, the J call TRBJ1-2; the D is unclear. The starting material was peripheral blood, obtained from a patient treated with radiotherapy plus ipilimumab. As DNA, the CDR3 is TGTGCCAGTAGTATTCGGAACAGTAACTATGGCTACACCTTC. Translating it yields CASSIRNSNYGYTF.